This passage covers 13 T cell receptor beta chains from one sample sequenced in a study of cytomegalovirus exposure and HLA in healthy donors. Data came from immunoSEQ multiplex PCR; TCRdb stores just in-frame clones and leaves some out. The data show 150,000 to 200,000 clones, 85% seen once. The sequenced material came from PBMCs. These receptors all come from a man aged 18-30 years in good health and CMV-seropositive.

The chain recombines TRBV30 with TRBJ1-1, with 7 bases matching TRBD1. Per germline, CDR1 GTSNPN and CDR2 SVGIG (reference sequence). The CDR3 spans 14 residues. Trimming removed 3 bases from V and 3 bases from J; junction bases left unmatched: 7. The CDR3 DNA sequence: TGTGCCTGGAGATTGTGGGACAGAGACACTGAAGCTTTCTTT. Amino acids: CAWRLWDRDTEAFF.

V gene TRBV18 combines with J gene TRBJ2-2; D not certain. This CDR3 has 14 amino acids. From germline, CDR1 is KGHSH and CDR2 LQKENI. V lost 5 bases and J lost 2, with 9 bases in between. The CDR3 DNA sequence: TGTGCCAGCTCATCGCAGGAAAACACCGGGGAGCTGTTTTTT. Its translation is CASSSQENTGELFF.

The chain couples TRBV27 to TRBJ1-1; no definite D call. Germline values: CDR1 MNHEY, CDR2 SMNVEV (reference sequence). With 5 bases removed from V and 6 bases from J, the gap between germline ends came to 16 bases. CDR3 size: 14 residues. As DNA, the CDR3 is TGTGCCAGCAGTCCCGATGGGCCGTGGGCTGAAGCTTTCTTT. Its protein is CASSPDGPWAEAFF.

This chain links TRBV5-5 with TRBJ1-5; TRBD1 might be the D (6 bases). V lost 4 bases to trimming and J lost 2 bases, with 16 bases between them. Germline V gives CDR1 SGHKS, CDR2 YYEKEE (reference sequence). The CDR3 has 16 residues. This CDR3 is CASSQWGAGGNQPQHF. The DNA of the CDR3 is TGTGCCAGCAGCCAGTGGGGGGCGGGGGGCAATCAGCCCCAGCATTTT.

The V and J genes are TRBV6-5 and TRBJ1-1; possible D gene TRBD1, 5 bases. Germline loops: CDR1 MNHEY, CDR2 SVGAGI. The CDR3 has 13 residues. Trimming cost V 7 bases and J 9 bases, with 18 bases left between them. The CDR3 region has the DNA TGTGCCAGCACCCCCGGGGGGGTCTCGAAAGCTTTCTTT. Translation gives CASTPGGVSKAFF.

The V and J genes are TRBV10-1 and TRBJ1-1, with 7 bases matching TRBD1. Per germline, CDR1 WNHNN and CDR2 SYGVQD (reference sequence). V trimming: 8 bases; J trimming: 10 bases; junction bases outside the gene matches: 13. This CDR3 is 13 amino acids long. CDR3 in DNA: TGCGCCAGCCCCCCTACAGGGGCTGTGAGAGCTTTCTTT. It is translated as CASPPTGAVRAFF.

V and J are TRBV19 and TRBJ2-2; D might be TRBD2 (5 bases). CDR3 size: 16 residues. Trimming cost V 3 bases and J 3 bases, with 14 bases left between them. Looked up from germline, CDR1 is LNHDA and CDR2 is SQIVND (reference sequence). The CDR3 reads CASSINLHGDTGELFF. CDR3 nucleotide sequence: TGTGCCAGTAGTATTAATCTTCACGGGGACACCGGGGAGCTGTTTTTT.

With regard to this clone: The same CDR3 is also encoded by other DNA sequences in this sample. The CDR3 protein is CASSAGQSYEQYF. Here the CDR3 DNA reads TGTGCCAGCAGCGCGGGACAGTCCTACGAGCAGTACTTC. This chain uses TRBV27 with TRBJ2-7; perhaps TRBD1 as D (7 bases). V lost 6 bases to trimming and J lost 1 base, with 10 bases between them. The CDR3 is made up of 13 amino acids. CDR1 and CDR2 (germline): MNHEY, SMNVEV (reference sequence).

The chain couples TRBV28 to TRBJ1-2; tentatively, D is TRBD1 (5 bases). The CDR3 has 15 residues. Germline CDR1 and CDR2: MDHEN and SYDVKM. V lost 2 bases to trimming and J lost 8 bases, with 18 bases between them. The CDR3 nucleotides read TGTGCCAGCAGTTTAACGTATCAGGGTTCCCAGGGCTACACCTTC. This gives the protein CASSLTYQGSQGYTF.

The CDR3 DNA reads TGTGCCAGCAGCTCAGACAGGGGGGGCGATGGCTACACCTTC. It is translated as CASSSDRGGDGYTF. This chain links TRBV7-9 with TRBJ1-2; 9 nucleotides line up with TRBD1. CDR1 is SEHNR, CDR2 FQNEAQ, per germline (reference sequence). The length of the CDR3 is 14 residues. V dropped 4 bases and J dropped 6; count of bases not matched to a gene: 6.

This clone was observed a single time. This sequence joins TRBV7-2 and TRBJ1-2, with 9 bases that match TRBD1. There are 14 residues in the CDR3. CDR1 SGHTA and CDR2 FQGNSA come from the germline V gene. J gave up 6 bases and V 1 base, and 3 bases lay outside the gene matches. CDR3 region: CASSLDRGQDGYTF. The CDR3 DNA reads as TGTGCCAGCAGCTTAGACAGGGGGCAGGATGGCTACACCTTC.

The chain links TRBV30 to TRBJ1-5, with D hard to call. CDR3 size: 13 residues. V lost 0 bases, J lost 7 bases, and 10 bases lay in between. CDR1 and CDR2 (germline): GTSNPN, SVGIG (reference sequence). The CDR3 loop reads CAWSVQAAQPQHF. CDR3 coding DNA: TGTGCCTGGAGTGTACAAGCAGCGCAGCCCCAGCATTTT.

The rearrangement links TRBV27 to TRBJ2-1; a weak D match, TRBD2 (5 bases). The CDR3 covers 16 residues. V was cut by 7 bases and J by 7 bases, with 23 bases left in between. Germline V gene data show CDR1 as MNHEY and CDR2 as SMNVEV (reference sequence). CDR3 sequence (DNA): TGTGCCAGCACTCATTGGAGACTCAAGGAGGCTAATGAGCAGTTCTTC. Encoded protein: CASTHWRLKEANEQFF.